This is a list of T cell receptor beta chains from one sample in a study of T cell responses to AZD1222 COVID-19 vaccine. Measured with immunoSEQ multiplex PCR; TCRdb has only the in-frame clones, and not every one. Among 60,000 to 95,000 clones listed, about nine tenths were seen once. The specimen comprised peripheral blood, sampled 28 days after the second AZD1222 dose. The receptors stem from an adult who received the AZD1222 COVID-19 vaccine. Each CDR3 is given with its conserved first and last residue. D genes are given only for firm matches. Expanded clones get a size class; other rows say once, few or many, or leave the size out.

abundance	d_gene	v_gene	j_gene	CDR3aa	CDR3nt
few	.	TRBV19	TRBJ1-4	CASRSEKLFF	TGTGCCAGTCGGAGTGAAAAACTGTTTTTT
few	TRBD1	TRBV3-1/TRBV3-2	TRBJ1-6	CASSRQGATYNSPLHF	TGTGCCAGCAGCCGACAGGGGGCAACCTATAATTCACCCCTCCACTTT
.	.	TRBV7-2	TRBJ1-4	CASRSLGGGSEKLFF	TGTGCCAGCAGATCGTTGGGGGGTGGTAGTGAAAAACTGTTTTTT
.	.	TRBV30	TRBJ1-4	CAGAGLLTGKLFF	TGTGCCGGGGCAGGTCTACTAACGGGAAAACTGTTTTTT
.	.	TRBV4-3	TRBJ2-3	CASSQELRGGLTDTQYF	TGCGCCAGCAGCCAAGAATTACGCGGCGGGCTCACAGATACGCAGTATTTT
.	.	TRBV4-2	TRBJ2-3	CASSQDRAGGTDTQYF	TGTGCCAGCAGCCAAGACCGGGCGGGCGGCACAGATACGCAGTATTTT
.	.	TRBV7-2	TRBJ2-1	CASSPGQKYNEQFF	TGTGCCAGCAGCCCCGGACAGAAATACAATGAGCAGTTCTTC
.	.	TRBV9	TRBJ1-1	CASSAGDFTEAFF	TGTGCCAGCAGCGCTGGGGATTTTACTGAAGCTTTCTTT
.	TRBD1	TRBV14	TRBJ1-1	CASSRDRGDYTEAFF	TGTGCCAGCAGCCGGGACAGGGGGGATTACACTGAAGCTTTCTTT
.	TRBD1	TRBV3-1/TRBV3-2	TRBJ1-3	CASSVRDRGNTIYF	TGTGCCAGCAGCGTTCGGGACAGGGGAAACACCATATATTTT
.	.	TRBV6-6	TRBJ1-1	CASTGDTEAFF	TGTGCCAGCACCGGGGACACTGAAGCTTTCTTT
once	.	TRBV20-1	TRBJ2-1	CSARTPEGQFF	TGCAGTGCTAGAACCCCTGAGGGGCAGTTCTTC
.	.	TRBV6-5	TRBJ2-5	CASSSPTGAQETQYF	TGTGCCAGCAGCTCGCCTACCGGGGCACAAGAGACCCAGTACTTC
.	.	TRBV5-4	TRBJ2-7	CASSTSGTRQVVEQYF	TGTGCCAGCAGCACGTCCGGGACTCGACAAGTAGTTGAGCAGTACTTC
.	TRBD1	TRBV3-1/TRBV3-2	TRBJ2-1	CASSQGQGSGVSYNEQFF	TGTGCCAGCAGCCAGGGACAGGGAAGCGGGGTCTCCTACAATGAGCAGTTCTTC
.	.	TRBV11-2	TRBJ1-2	CASSLSGGGYTF	TGTGCCAGCAGCCTATCAGGTGGCGGCTACACCTTC
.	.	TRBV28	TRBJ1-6	CASCKGVDSYNSPLHF	TGTGCCAGCTGTAAAGGGGTGGACTCCTATAATTCACCCCTCCACTTT
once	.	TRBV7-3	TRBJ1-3	CASSSPEYGNTIYF	TGTGCCAGCAGCTCCCCGGAGTATGGAAACACCATATATTTT
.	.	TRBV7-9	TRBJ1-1	CASTFDRTAFF	TGTGCCAGCACCTTCGACAGGACGGCTTTCTTT
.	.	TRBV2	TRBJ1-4	CASRKGFAMEKLFF	TGTGCCAGCAGGAAGGGGTTCGCTATGGAAAAACTGTTTTTT
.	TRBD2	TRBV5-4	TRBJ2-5	CASSPRLAGGQETQYF	TGTGCCAGCAGCCCCCGACTAGCGGGGGGGCAGGAGACCCAGTACTTC
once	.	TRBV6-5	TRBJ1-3	CASSYSMTGSGNTIYF	TGTGCCAGCAGTTACTCGATGACAGGCTCTGGAAACACCATATATTTT
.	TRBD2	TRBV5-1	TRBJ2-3	CASSLVGGGNQDTQYF	TGCGCCAGCAGCTTGGTTGGCGGGGGGAATCAAGATACGCAGTATTTT
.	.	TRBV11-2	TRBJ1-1	CASSFVRVEAFF	TGTGCCAGCAGCTTTGTTAGGGTGGAAGCTTTCTTT
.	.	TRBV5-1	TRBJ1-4	CASSLVGPTLGGVNEKLFF	TGCGCCAGCAGCTTGGTAGGTCCCACCCTAGGAGGGGTCAATGAAAAACTGTTTTTT
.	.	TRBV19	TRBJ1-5	CASSMVGPSQPQHF	TGTGCCAGTAGTATGGTGGGGCCGAGTCAGCCCCAGCATTTT
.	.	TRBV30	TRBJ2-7	CAWSGLVVGYEQYF	TGTGCCTGGAGTGGACTTGTAGTAGGCTACGAGCAGTACTTC
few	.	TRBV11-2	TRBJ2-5	CASSLDREASGTQYF	TGTGCCAGCAGCTTAGATAGGGAGGCGTCGGGGACCCAGTACTTC
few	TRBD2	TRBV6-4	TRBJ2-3	CASSQTSGVTDTQYF	TGTGCCAGCAGCCAGACTAGCGGGGTTACAGATACGCAGTATTTT
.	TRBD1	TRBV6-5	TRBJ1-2	CASSIGTTGANGYTF	TGTGCCAGCTCGATTGGCACGACAGGGGCTAATGGCTACACCTTC
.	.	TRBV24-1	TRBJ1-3	CATRLMGFSGNTIYF	TGTGCCACCCGACTCATGGGGTTCTCTGGAAACACCATATATTTT
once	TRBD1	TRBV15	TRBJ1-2	CATSQDRAHGYTF	TGTGCCACCAGCCAAGACAGGGCCCATGGCTACACCTTC
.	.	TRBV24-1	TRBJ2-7	CATSAGALYEQYF	TGTGCCACCAGTGCAGGGGCCCTCTACGAGCAGTACTTC
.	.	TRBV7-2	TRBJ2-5	CASSLGKQETQYF	TGTGCCAGCAGCCTTGGAAAACAAGAGACCCAGTACTTC
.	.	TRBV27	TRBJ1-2	CASKGGRGREDGYTF	TGTGCCAGCAAAGGGGGGCGTGGAAGGGAAGATGGCTACACCTTC
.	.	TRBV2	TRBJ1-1	CASSEVRGRTEAFF	TGTGCCAGCAGTGAAGTTCGAGGAAGGACTGAAGCTTTCTTT
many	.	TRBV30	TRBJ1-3	CAWSWRGGAGNTIYF	TGTGCCTGGAGTTGGAGGGGGGGTGCTGGAAACACCATATATTTT
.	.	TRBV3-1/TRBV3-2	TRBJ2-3	CASSPRTLHGDTDTQYF	TGTGCCAGCAGCCCCCGGACACTCCATGGTGACACAGATACGCAGTATTTT
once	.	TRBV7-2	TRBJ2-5	CASSLGSPTQYF	TGTGCCAGCAGCTTAGGGAGTCCGACCCAGTACTTC
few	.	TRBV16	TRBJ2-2	CASSPRTGELFF	TGTGCCAGCAGCCCTCGCACCGGGGAGCTGTTTTTT
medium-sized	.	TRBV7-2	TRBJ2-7	CASSPQPAAYEQYF	TGTGCCAGCAGCCCCCAGCCAGCGGCGTACGAGCAGTACTTC
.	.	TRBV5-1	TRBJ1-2	CASSSLDSNYGYTF	TGCGCCAGCAGCTCGTTAGATTCTAACTATGGCTACACCTTC
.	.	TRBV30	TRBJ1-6	CAWDRGKDSPLHF	TGTGCCTGGGACCGGGGGAAAGATTCACCCCTCCACTTT
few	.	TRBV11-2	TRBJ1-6	CASSLDGGSPLHF	TGTGCCAGCAGCTTGGACGGCGGATCACCCCTCCACTTT
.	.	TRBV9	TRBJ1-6	CASSVDKRISPLHF	TGTGCCAGCAGCGTAGATAAGAGGATCTCACCCCTCCACTTT